This T cell receptor beta chain is from a study of T-cell reconstitution after alpha-beta-depleted transplantation in children. CDR1 is SGHDT and CDR2 is YYEEEE in the germline V gene. V was trimmed by 1 base and J by 0 bases, leaving 11 bases between them. The CDR3 length is 15 residues. Notes on this clonotype: The antigen is undetermined.

Overall study findings and caveats: Surviving recipient T cells and thymic progenitors accounted for the high day-60 TCRbeta diversity observed in some patients.

Unique molecular identifiers were built into the TCRbeta library. Using its own MiXCR run on the PCR reads, TCRdb lists one record per CDR3 protein. This sample has 300,000 to 400,000 distinct CDR3 sequences; roughly 16% occur once, and the top ten carry about 41%. This TCR came from a male patient aged 2-9 years who had a stem cell transplant for acute lymphoblastic leukemia, so the T cells may come from the graft donor. Sequencing was performed on PBMCs, mostly from graft donor cells, taken 360 days after TCRalphabeta/CD19-depleted stem cell transplant. V gene TRBV5-6 combines with J gene TRBJ2-7; D is uncertain. The CDR3 region is CASSLYHLSSYEQYF. In DNA, the CDR3 is TGTGCCAGCAGCTTGTACCACCTGAGCTCCTACGAGCAGTACTTC. The full variable domain, completed using reference TRBV5-6 and TRBJ2-7, is DAGVTQSPTHLIKTRGQQVTLRCSPKSGHDTVSWYQQALGQGPQFIFQYYEEEERQRGNFPDRFSGHQFPNYSSELNVNALLLGDSALYLCASSLYHLSSYEQYFGPGTRLTVT.